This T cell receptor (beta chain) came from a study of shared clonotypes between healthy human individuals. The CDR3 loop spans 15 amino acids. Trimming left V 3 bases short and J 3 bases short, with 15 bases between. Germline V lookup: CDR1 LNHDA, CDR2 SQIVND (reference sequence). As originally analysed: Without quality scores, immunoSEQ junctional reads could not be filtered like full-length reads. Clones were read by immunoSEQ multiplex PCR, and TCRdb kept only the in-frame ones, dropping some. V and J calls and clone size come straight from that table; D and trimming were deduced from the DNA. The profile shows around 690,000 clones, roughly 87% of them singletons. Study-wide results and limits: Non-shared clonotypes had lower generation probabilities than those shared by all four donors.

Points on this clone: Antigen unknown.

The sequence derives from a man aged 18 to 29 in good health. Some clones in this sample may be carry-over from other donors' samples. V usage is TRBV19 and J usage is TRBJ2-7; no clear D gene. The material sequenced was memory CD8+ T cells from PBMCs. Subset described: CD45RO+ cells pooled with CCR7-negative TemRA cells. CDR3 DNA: TGTGCCAGTAGTATGGGCGCTGCAACGGGCTACGAGCAGTACTTC. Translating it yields CASSMGAATGYEQYF.